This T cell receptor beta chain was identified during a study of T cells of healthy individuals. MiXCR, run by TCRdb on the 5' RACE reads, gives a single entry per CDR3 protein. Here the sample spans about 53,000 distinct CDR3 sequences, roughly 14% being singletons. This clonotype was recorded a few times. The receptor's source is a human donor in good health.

The CDR3 region has the DNA TGTGCCAGTATCCCGACAGGTTATAGCAATCAGCCCCAGCATTTT. It translates to CASIPTGYSNQPQHF. This chain links TRBV19 with TRBJ1-5, with D possibly matching TRBD1 (6 bases). Germline CDR1 LNHDA, CDR2 SQIVND (reference sequence). Trimming removed 7 bases at V and 0 bases at J, with 13 bases between. This CDR3 is 15 amino acids long.